This record looks at one TCR beta chain sequence and its context. The same CDR3 arises from other DNA sequences in this sample as well. All donors were healthy HIV-negative adults lacking recent acute infections or vaccinations. Sequencing was performed with immunoSEQ multiplex PCR; in TCRdb, only in-frame clones are kept and a portion is missing. The table includes 1,400,000 or so clones, approximately 98.5% detected once. The sample belongs to a study of shared clonotypes between healthy human individuals. The CDR3 length is 15 residues. The V gene's germline CDR1 is SGHRS and CDR2 YFSETQ. Trimming removed 5 bases from V and 3 bases from J; junction bases left unmatched: 5.

Sample: naive CD4+ T cells sorted from blood. Indicated subset: CD45RA+ positively selected. The sequence was collected from a man aged 25-40 years in good health. J is TRBJ2-2 and V is TRBV5-1; 9 positions agree with TRBD1. CDR3 in amino acids: CASSLQGADTGELFF. In nucleotides, the CDR3 is TGCGCCAGCAGTTTACAGGGGGCCGACACCGGGGAGCTGTTTTTT.